This TCR beta chain was recorded in a study of blood T cell repertoires in COVID-19 (dated by TCRdb to 2019 to 2021). About the study as a whole: Samples from collaborators originated in the United States, Italy and Spain and spanned both the acute and convalescent phases of COVID-19. HLA class I and class II types, where available, came from metadata supplied by the sample provider rather than from assay-based typing. The material from the prospective study consisted of cDNA or gDNA derived from T cells, B-cell-depleted T cells, or PBMCs. Deeply sampled blood TCRbeta repertoires from subjects exposed to, actively infected with, or recovered from COVID-19 were included in the dataset. A freely available public database, intended as a resource for researchers studying the immune response to SARS-CoV-2, is where the repertoires were released. A de-identified subject ID, COVID-19 status, age in years and sex were almost always included in the sample metadata. The samples were drawn from two sources: the first 160 participants of the ongoing ImmuneRACE study, and 1,200 or so subjects contributed by 6 global collaborators.

The research as a whole found: The quantity of clinical and demographic metadata differed by source and by participant and was supplied without curation.

Collaborating institutions collected whole blood in K2EDTA tubes following their own protocols. For TCRbeta analysis, collaborators shipped samples as frozen whole blood, isolated PBMCs, or DNA extracted from either of those sample types. This clone appeared once. Which antigen it targets is not known. Base-call qualities are not available, and no considerably larger clone is one nucleotide away. V is shortened by 2 bases, J by 7 bases, and the region joining them spans 5 bases. Its CDR3 holds 11 amino acids, cysteine through phenylalanine. The sequence is cut down to CDR3 DNA, 33 bases in frame from base 1. From a lookup of the germline V gene, CDR1 and CDR2 are MNHEY and SVGEGT. TCRbeta CDR3 regions were amplified from genomic DNA by means of the immunoSEQ Assay, a bias-controlled multiplex PCR. On the authors' methods: Within the assay, amplification of reference gene primers was used to estimate how many nucleated cells each sample contained. To quantify the absolute abundance of each unique TCRbeta CDR3 rearrangement, sequence reads were collapsed and filtered. Productive Simpson clonality was computed per sample as the square root of Simpson's diversity index over productive rearrangements. TCRdb mirrors the immuneACCESS table, restricted to in-frame sequences. Some clones are absent from its copies; in checked studies, under half trace to an unresolved V gene, and the reason for the others is unknown. Clone size and V and J calls were adopted from that table, with D and trimming inferred from the DNA. The sample table contains roughly 280,000 clones; only one count was recorded for approximately 81% of them. Approximately 4% of the sample rests with the top ten.

The TCR sequence derives from a man in his sixties with acute or convalescent COVID-19. Sequenced sample: peripheral blood. This sequence uses TRBV6-2 or TRBV6-3 and TRBJ1-1, with no D gene named confidently. This receptor has the CDR3 CASSYAFEAFF. The DNA sequence is as follows: TGTGCCAGCAGTTACGCGTTTGAAGCTTTCTTT.